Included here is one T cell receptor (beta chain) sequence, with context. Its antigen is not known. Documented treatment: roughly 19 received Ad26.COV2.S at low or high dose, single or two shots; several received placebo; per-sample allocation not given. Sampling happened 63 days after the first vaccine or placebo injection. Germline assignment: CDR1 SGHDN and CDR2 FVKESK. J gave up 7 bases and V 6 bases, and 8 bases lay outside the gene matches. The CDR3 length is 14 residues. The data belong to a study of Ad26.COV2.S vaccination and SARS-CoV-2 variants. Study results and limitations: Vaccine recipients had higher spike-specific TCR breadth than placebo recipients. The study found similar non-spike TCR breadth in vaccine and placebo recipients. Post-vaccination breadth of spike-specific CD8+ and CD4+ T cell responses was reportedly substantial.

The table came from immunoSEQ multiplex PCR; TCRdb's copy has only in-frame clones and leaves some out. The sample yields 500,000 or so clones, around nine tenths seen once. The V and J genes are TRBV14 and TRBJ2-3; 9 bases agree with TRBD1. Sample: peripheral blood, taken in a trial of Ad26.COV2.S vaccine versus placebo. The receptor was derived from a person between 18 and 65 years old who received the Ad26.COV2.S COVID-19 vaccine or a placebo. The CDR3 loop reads CASRAGQGWNTQYF. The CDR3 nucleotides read TGTGCCAGCAGGGCTGGACAGGGGTGGAATACGCAGTATTTT. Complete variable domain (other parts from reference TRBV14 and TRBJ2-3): EAGVTQFPSHSVIEKGQTVTLRCDPISGHDNLYWYRRVMGKEIKFLLHFVKESKQDESGMPNNRFLAERTGGTYSTLKVQPAELEDSGVYFCASRAGQGWNTQYFGPGTRLTVL.